What follows are 15 T cell receptor beta chains derived from one specimen sequenced in a study of T cell changes during pregnancy in multiple sclerosis. Assay used: immunoSEQ multiplex PCR; TCRdb lists only in-frame clones, some missing. The table records 40,000 to 45,000 clones, under 95% of them present only once. The sequenced sample was CD4+ T cells from peripheral blood mononuclear cells, obtained in the third trimester of pregnancy. These receptor sequences come from a female donor with multiple sclerosis, enrolled in a pregnancy study.

As for this clone: Other nucleotide sequences in the sample specify the same CDR3. V is TRBV7-2 and J is TRBJ1-5; TRBD1 might be the D (5 bases). The CDR3 is made up of 14 amino acids. V shed 1 base and J shed 1 base, with 5 bases lying between them. Per germline, CDR1 SGHTA and CDR2 FQGNSA. For the CDR3, the DNA is TGTGCCAGCAGCTTAGGACAGAGCAATCAGCCCCAGCATTTT. It codes for CASSLGQSNQPQHF.

By proportion, this clone is medium-sized. This rearrangement joins TRBV18 to TRBJ1-1, with D uncertain. CDR1 is KGHSH, CDR2 LQKENI, per germline. V was clipped by 2 bases and J by 1 base, with 8 bases between them. The CDR3 runs 14 residues. The CDR3, as DNA: TGTGCCAGCTCACCATCACATCGGAACACTGAAGCTTTCTTT. Protein: CASSPSHRNTEAFF. Combining the CDR3 with reference TRBV18 and TRBJ1-1 gives the whole variable domain NAGVMQNPRHLVRRRGQEARLRCSPMKGHSHVYWYRQLPEEGLKFMVYLQKENIIDESGMPKERFSAEFPKEGPSILRIQQVVRGDSAAYFCASSPSHRNTEAFFGQGTRLTVV.

Details on this clone: Other DNA variants within this sample encode the same CDR3. The chain joins TRBV19 to TRBJ2-1, with 12 bases fitting TRBD2. Germline V gives CDR1 LNHDA, CDR2 SQIVND (reference sequence). The CDR3 runs 13 residues. The trim removed 6 bases at V and 6 bases at J, leaving 0 bases unmatched. CDR3 loop: CASRGLAGNEQFF. The CDR3 bases are TGTGCCAGTAGGGGACTAGCGGGCAATGAGCAGTTCTTC.

This clone was detected once. This chain joins TRBV6-1 and TRBJ1-4; D possibly corresponds to TRBD1 (5 bases). CDR1 and CDR2 (germline): MNHNS, SASEGT. V was shortened by 4 bases and J by 8 bases, with 17 bases between the two germline ends. The CDR3 runs to 15 residues. CDR3 residues: CASSAPGGRGEKLFF. DNA of the CDR3: TGTGCCAGCAGTGCCCCAGGAGGGAGGGGAGAAAAACTGTTTTTT.

The chain recombines TRBV7-9 with TRBJ1-2, with 9 positions matching TRBD1. V was clipped by 5 bases and J by 3 bases; unmatched bases: 7. Germline V CDR1 and CDR2: SEHNR, FQNEAQ (reference sequence). The CDR3 is made up of 15 amino acids. The CDR3 bases are TGTGCCAGCAGCACGACAGGGGGGAGCGACTATGGCTACACCTTC. Its protein product is CASSTTGGSDYGYTF.

The chain carries TRBV10-3 and TRBJ2-7; the D is unclear. V was pared by 4 bases and J by 0 bases, with 7 bases between. The CDR3 is made up of 13 amino acids. Germline-derived CDR1 and CDR2 are ENHRY and SYGVKD. The CDR3 DNA follows: TGTGCCATCAGTGGAGACACCTCCTACGAGCAGTACTTC. Translating it yields CAISGDTSYEQYF.

The J gene is TRBJ2-5, the V gene TRBV7-9; possibly TRBD2 for D (6 bases). Germline CDR1 is SEHNR and CDR2 is FQNEAQ (reference sequence). The CDR3 length is 14 residues. V was trimmed by 9 bases and J by 4 bases, leaving 18 bases between them. This CDR3 is CASSPGYGGETQYF. CDR3 nucleotide sequence: TGTGCCAGTTCACCAGGGTACGGGGGAGAGACCCAGTACTTC.

This sequence joins TRBV7-2 and TRBJ2-2; 10 nucleotides line up with TRBD2. V gave up 2 bases and J gave up 4 bases; unmatched junction bases: 4. The CDR3 is made up of 16 amino acids. Germline V gene data show CDR1 as SGHTA and CDR2 as FQGNSA. CDR3: CASSLRLAGVTGELFF. The CDR3 region has the DNA TGTGCCAGCAGCTTACGCCTAGCGGGAGTCACCGGGGAGCTGTTTTTT. The complete variable domain, with remaining parts taken from reference TRBV7-2 and TRBJ2-2, reads GAGVSQSPSNKVTEKGKDVELRCDPISGHTALYWYRQSLGQGLEFLIYFQGNSAPDKSGLPSDRFSAERTGGSVSTLTIQRTQQEDSAVYLCASSLRLAGVTGELFFGEGSRLTVL.

This clone appeared a single time. The chain has TRBV5-1 and TRBJ1-6; D may be TRBD1 (5 bases). The length of the CDR3 is 16 residues. Deletions cut 0 bases from V and 7 bases from J, with 14 bases between. Germline V gene data show CDR1 as SGHRS and CDR2 as YFSETQ. CDR3 sequence: CASSLAGSGQNSPLHF. The CDR3 nucleotides are TGCGCCAGCAGCTTGGCCGGATCAGGGCAAAATTCACCCCTCCACTTT.

The chain employs TRBV4-2 and TRBJ2-1; 9 bases agree with TRBD1. The trim removed 1 base at V and 8 bases at J, leaving 3 bases unmatched. Germline-derived CDR1 and CDR2 are LGHNA and YNFKEQ. CDR3 size: 14 residues. The CDR3 is CASSQGGQGYEQFF. Written as DNA, the CDR3 is TGTGCCAGCAGCCAAGGGGGACAGGGATATGAGCAGTTCTTC.

The genes are TRBV19 and TRBJ2-5; 8 bases fit TRBD2. CDR1 and CDR2 (germline): LNHDA, SQIVND (reference sequence). V was clipped by 3 bases and J by 3 bases; unmatched bases: 9. This CDR3 has 16 residues. CDR3 sequence (DNA): TGTGCCAGTAGTATCGATCACCTGCGGGGGGAAGAGACCCAGTACTTC. This translates into CASSIDHLRGEETQYF.

This clone showed up just once. This chain connects TRBV15 to TRBJ2-1; maybe TRBD2 (6 bases). Between the trimmed V and J ends, which lost 6 bases and 10 bases, there was a span of 34 bases. CDR1 and CDR2 (germline): LNHNV, YYDKDF (reference sequence). The CDR3 sequence is 19 residues long. CDR3 sequence reads: CATRLSAESSGTLIVEQFF. CDR3 in DNA: TGTGCCACCAGATTATCAGCCGAGAGTAGTGGGACTCTCATTGTGGAGCAGTTCTTC.

The chain recombines TRBV11-3 with TRBJ1-4; 9 positions agree with TRBD1. V was clipped by 6 bases and J by 8 bases; unmatched bases: 7. This CDR3 is 14 amino acids long. The germline gives CDR1 SGHNT, CDR2 YENEEA. CDR3 bases: TGTGCCAGCAGGGGCCCCGGGACAGGGGAAAAACTGTTTTTT. Its translation: CASRGPGTGEKLFF.

The J gene is TRBJ2-5, the V gene TRBV15, with TRBD1 as a possible D gene (5 bases). The CDR3 consists of 15 residues. Germline CDR1 and CDR2: LNHNV and YYDKDF (reference sequence). The V and J ends lost 2 bases and 1 base respectively, with 11 bases between them. The CDR3: CATSRRAGSQETQYF. CDR3 coding DNA: TGTGCCACCAGCAGACGTGCAGGGTCCCAAGAGACCCAGTACTTC.

The rearrangement uses TRBV4-3 and TRBJ1-2; TRBD1 agrees at 11 bases. CDR3 length: 18 amino acids. Germline loops: CDR1 LGHNA, CDR2 YSLEER. After removal of 0 bases from V and 8 bases from J, the junction contained 14 bases not matched to a gene. The CDR3 nucleotides are TGCGCCAGCAGCCAAGACTCCGGACGGACAGGGGGCTTGGAGGGCTACACCTTC. It specifies CASSQDSGRTGGLEGYTF.